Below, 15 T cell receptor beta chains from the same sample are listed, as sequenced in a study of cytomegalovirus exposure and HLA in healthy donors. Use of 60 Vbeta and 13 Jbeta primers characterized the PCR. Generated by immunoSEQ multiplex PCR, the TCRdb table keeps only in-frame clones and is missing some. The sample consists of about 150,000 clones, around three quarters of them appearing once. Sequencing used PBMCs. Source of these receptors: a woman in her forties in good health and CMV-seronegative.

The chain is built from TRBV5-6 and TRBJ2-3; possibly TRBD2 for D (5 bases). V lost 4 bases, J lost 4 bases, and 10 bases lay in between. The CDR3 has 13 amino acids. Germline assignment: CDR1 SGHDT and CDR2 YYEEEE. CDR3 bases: TGTGCCAGCAGCCAGGCGGGTCCAGATACGCAGTATTTT. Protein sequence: CASSQAGPDTQYF.

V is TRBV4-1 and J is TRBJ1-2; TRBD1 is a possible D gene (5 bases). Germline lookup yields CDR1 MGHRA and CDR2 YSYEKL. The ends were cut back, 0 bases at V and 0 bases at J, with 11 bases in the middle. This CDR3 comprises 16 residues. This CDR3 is CASSQDSDSANYGYTF. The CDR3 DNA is TGCGCCAGCAGCCAAGATAGTGACAGTGCTAACTATGGCTACACCTTC.

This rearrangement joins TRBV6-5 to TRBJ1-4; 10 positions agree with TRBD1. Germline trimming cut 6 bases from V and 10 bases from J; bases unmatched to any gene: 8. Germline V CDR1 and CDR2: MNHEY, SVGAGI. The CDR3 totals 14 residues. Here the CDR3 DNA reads TGTGCCAGCAGACCGGGACAGGGGTTTGGAAAACTGTTTTTT. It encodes CASRPGQGFGKLFF.

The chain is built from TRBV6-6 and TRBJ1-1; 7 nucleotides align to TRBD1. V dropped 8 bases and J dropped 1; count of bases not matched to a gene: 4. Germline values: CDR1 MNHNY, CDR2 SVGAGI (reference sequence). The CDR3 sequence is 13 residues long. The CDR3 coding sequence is TGTGCCAGCCCGGGACAGCCGAACACTGAAGCTTTCTTT. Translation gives CASPGQPNTEAFF.

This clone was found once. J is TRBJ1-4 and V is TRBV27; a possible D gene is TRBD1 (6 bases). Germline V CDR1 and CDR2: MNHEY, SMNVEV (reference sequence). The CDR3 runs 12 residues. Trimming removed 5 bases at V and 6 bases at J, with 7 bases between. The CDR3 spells CASSTGHEKLFF. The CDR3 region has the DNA TGTGCCAGCAGTACAGGGCATGAAAAACTGTTTTTT.

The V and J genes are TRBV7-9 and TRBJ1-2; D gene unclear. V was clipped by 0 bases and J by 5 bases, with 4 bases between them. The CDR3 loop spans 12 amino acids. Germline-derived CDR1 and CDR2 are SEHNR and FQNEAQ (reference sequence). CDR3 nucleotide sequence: TGTGCCAGCAGCTTAGCACAATATGGCTACACCTTC. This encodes CASSLAQYGYTF.

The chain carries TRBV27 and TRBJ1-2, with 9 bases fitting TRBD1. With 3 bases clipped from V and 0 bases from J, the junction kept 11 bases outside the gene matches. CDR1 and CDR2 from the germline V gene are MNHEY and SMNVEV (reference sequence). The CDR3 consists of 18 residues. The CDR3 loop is CASSLAGQGSRPNYGYTF. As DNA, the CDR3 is TGTGCCAGCAGTTTGGCGGGACAGGGTTCTCGACCTAACTATGGCTACACCTTC.

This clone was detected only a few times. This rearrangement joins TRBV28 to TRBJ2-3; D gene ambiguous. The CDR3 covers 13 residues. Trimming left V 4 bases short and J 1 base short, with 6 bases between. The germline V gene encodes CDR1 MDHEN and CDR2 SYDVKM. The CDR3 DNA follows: TGTGCCAGCAGTTCCCCGGGCACAGATACGCAGTATTTT. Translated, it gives CASSSPGTDTQYF.

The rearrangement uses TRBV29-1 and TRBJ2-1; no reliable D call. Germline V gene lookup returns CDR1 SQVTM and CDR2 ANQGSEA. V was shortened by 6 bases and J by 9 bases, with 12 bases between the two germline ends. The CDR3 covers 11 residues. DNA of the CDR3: TGCAGCGTGATTACGTTTAGTGAGCAGTTCTTC. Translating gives CSVITFSEQFF.

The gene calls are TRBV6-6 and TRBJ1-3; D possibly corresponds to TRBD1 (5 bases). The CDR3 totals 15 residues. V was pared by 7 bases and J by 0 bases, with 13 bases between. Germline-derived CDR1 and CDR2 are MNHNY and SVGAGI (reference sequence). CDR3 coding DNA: TGTGCCAGCACTCCGGGGGGGTCCTCTGGAAACACCATATATTTT. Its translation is CASTPGGSSGNTIYF.

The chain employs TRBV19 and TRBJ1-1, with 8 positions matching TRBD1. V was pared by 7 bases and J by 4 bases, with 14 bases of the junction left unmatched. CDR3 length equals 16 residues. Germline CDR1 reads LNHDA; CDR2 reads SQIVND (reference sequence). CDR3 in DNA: TGTGCCAGTAACATGCGAGACGGGACAGGTAGCACTGAAGCTTTCTTT. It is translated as CASNMRDGTGSTEAFF.

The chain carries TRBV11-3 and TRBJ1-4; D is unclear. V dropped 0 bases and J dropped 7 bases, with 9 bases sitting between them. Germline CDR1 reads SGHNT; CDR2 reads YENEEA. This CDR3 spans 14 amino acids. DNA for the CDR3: TGTGCCAGCAGCTTAGACGGTCGGAGTGAAAAACTGTTTTTT. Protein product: CASSLDGRSEKLFF.

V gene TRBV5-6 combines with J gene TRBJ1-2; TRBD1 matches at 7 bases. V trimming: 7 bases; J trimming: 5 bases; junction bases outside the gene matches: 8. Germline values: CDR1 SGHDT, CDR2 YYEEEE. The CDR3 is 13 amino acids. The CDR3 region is CASWTGTEYGYTF. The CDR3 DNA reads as TGTGCCAGCTGGACCGGGACAGAGTATGGCTACACCTTC.

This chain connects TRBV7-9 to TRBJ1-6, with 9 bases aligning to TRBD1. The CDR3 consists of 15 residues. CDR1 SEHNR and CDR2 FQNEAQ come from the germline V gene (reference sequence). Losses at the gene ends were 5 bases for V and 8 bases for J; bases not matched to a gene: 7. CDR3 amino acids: CASSQLQGADSPLHF. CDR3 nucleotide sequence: TGTGCCAGCAGCCAGTTACAGGGGGCGGATTCACCCCTCCACTTT.

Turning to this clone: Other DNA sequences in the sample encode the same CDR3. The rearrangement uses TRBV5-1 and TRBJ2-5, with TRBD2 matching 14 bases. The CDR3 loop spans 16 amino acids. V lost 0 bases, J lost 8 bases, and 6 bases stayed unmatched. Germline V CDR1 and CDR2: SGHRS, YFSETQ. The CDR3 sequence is CASSLGTSGGTETQYF. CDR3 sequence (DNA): TGCGCCAGCAGCTTGGGGACTAGCGGGGGGACAGAAACCCAGTACTTC.